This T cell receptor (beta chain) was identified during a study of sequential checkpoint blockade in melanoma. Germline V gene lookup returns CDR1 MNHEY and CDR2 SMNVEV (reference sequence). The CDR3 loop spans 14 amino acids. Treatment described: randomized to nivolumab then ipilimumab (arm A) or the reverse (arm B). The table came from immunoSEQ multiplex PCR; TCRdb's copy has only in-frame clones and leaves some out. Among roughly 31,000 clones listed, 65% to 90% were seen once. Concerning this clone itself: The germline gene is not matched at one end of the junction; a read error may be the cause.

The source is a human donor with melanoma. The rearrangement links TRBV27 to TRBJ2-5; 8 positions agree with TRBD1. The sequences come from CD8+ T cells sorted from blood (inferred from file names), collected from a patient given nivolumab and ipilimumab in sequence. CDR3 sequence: CASGFTGGQETQYF. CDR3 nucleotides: TGTGCCAGCGGTTTCACAGGGGGTCAAGAGACCCAGTACTTC.